This TCR beta chain was identified in a study of blood T cells in healthy people across ages. Study-wide background: About one barcoded beta molecule was captured per two T cells (by template switching). Study conclusions and caveats: Because donor CMV status was unknown, expanded clonotype changes were possibly confounded. In these data, TCR beta diversity tracked strongly with naive T cell percentage.

This clonotype came up a few times. The antigen is not known. The CDR3 extends over 14 amino acids. Deletions cut 0 bases from V and 5 bases from J, with 11 bases between. CDR1 is SGHRS and CDR2 is YFSETQ in the germline V gene. With a J-beta primer mix and a sample-barcoded 5' primer, a second PCR ran about 6 to 11 cycles. TCRdb re-analysed the 5' RACE reads in MiXCR, keeping a single row per CDR3 protein. The sample lists hundreds of thousands of distinct CDR3 sequences, more than 20% occurring once. The donors, healthy Caucasians from Russia, were aged about 6 to 95. The sample comprised blood. The rearrangement links TRBV5-1 to TRBJ2-5; perhaps D is TRBD1 or TRBD2 (6 bases each). This clonotype was sampled from a man aged 70 or older in good health. The CDR3 here is CASSLGGGHETQYF. In DNA, the CDR3 is TGCGCCAGCAGCTTGGGAGGGGGGCATGAGACCCAGTACTTC.